Each of the 24 T cell receptor beta chains below was sequenced from the same sample in a study of T-cell reconstitution after alpha-beta-depleted transplantation in children. Molecular barcoding with unique molecular identifiers was used for the TCRbeta library. TCRdb reprocessed the PCR reads with MiXCR, giving one entry per CDR3 protein. Seen here are some 840,000 distinct CDR3 sequences, roughly 15% observed once, and the top ten hold roughly 4.8%. The input for sequencing was PBMCs, mostly from graft donor cells, taken 360 days after TCRalphabeta/CD19-depleted stem cell transplant. The source is a male patient younger than 18 who had a stem cell transplant for acute lymphoblastic leukemia, so the T cells may come from the graft donor.

This clonotype occurred a few times. The genes are TRBV5-5 and TRBJ2-2, with a possible D match to TRBD2 (6 bases). The CDR3 contains 16 residues. CDR1 and CDR2 from the germline V gene are SGHKS and YYEKEE (reference sequence). Trimming removed 4 bases at V and 3 bases at J, with 16 bases between. CDR3 coding DNA: TGTGCCAGCAGCGGACCGGGACTTTTTGACACCGGGGAGCTGTTTTTT. Translated: CASSGPGLFDTGELFF.

This chain joins TRBV5-1 and TRBJ1-5; D is unclear. V dropped 7 bases and J dropped 2 bases, with 10 bases sitting between them. This CDR3 contains 13 residues. Germline-derived CDR1 and CDR2 are SGHRS and YFSETQ. CDR3 DNA: TGCGCCAGCCGAGGAGAAGGCAATCAGCCCCAGCATTTT. Encoded protein: CASRGEGNQPQHF.

This chain links TRBV7-2 with TRBJ2-7; 9 bases line up with TRBD1. The CDR3 spans 15 residues. Germline V gives CDR1 SGHTA, CDR2 FQGNSA. With 1 base clipped from V and 2 bases from J, the junction kept 3 bases outside the gene matches. The CDR3, as DNA: TGTGCCAGCAGCTTAGTACAGGGGGCGGCCTACGAGCAGTACTTC. Encoded protein: CASSLVQGAAYEQYF. Drawing the rest from reference TRBV7-2 and TRBJ2-7, the complete variable domain is GAGVSQSPSNKVTEKGKDVELRCDPISGHTALYWYRQSLGQGLEFLIYFQGNSAPDKSGLPSDRFSAERTGGSVSTLTIQRTQQEDSAVYLCASSLVQGAAYEQYFGPGTRLTVT.

Many counts were recorded for this clonotype. This rearrangement joins TRBV2 to TRBJ1-3; TRBD1 might be the D (5 bases). V was cut by 3 bases and J by 7 bases, with 16 bases left in between. The CDR3 has 15 residues. Per the germline V gene, CDR1 is SNHLY and CDR2 is FYNNEI. The CDR3 bases are TGTGCCAGCAGTGATGAGTACCGTTGGGGCAACACCATATATTTT. As protein: CASSDEYRWGNTIYF.

This clonotype was seen more than once but under ten times. This chain links TRBV29-1 with TRBJ1-5, with a tentative D call TRBD1 (6 bases). V dropped 4 bases and J dropped 6 bases, with 16 bases sitting between them. Germline-derived CDR1 and CDR2 are SQVTM and ANQGSEA. The CDR3 has 14 amino acids. The CDR3 DNA sequence: TGCAGCGTTGCCGGAACAGGGTTGAGTCAGCCCCAGCATTTT. Translating it yields CSVAGTGLSQPQHF.

The sample holds a few counts of this clonotype. In DNA form, the CDR3 reads TGTGCCAGCAGTTCAGGCAGGGTGTGGTACGAGCAGTACTTC. This gives the protein CASSSGRVWYEQYF. This chain joins TRBV6-5 and TRBJ2-7; the D gene is possibly TRBD1 (5 bases). Per the germline V gene, CDR1 is MNHEY and CDR2 is SVGAGI. V dropped 4 bases and J dropped 4 bases, with 14 bases sitting between them. The CDR3 sequence is 14 residues long.

V is TRBV29-1 and J is TRBJ2-2; D perhaps matches TRBD2 (5 bases). The CDR3 spans 13 residues. The V gene's germline CDR1 is SQVTM and CDR2 ANQGSEA. V lost 3 bases, J lost 4 bases, and 9 bases lay in between. The CDR3 bases are TGCAGCGTTGAGGAGCGGTTCACCGGGGAGCTGTTTTTT. It translates to CSVEERFTGELFF.

This sequence joins TRBV7-6 and TRBJ2-7, with unresolved D. The CDR3 runs 15 residues. Between the trimmed V and J ends, which lost 4 bases and 0 bases, there was a span of 13 bases. Germline CDR1 and CDR2: SGHVS and FNYEAQ. The chain's CDR3 is CASSSQGGGSYEQYF. In DNA, the CDR3 is TGTGCCAGCAGCTCCCAAGGTGGCGGCTCCTACGAGCAGTACTTC.

In regard to this clonotype: One end of the junction does not line up with germline, which may come from a read error. The chain employs TRBV12-3 or TRBV12-4 and TRBJ2-3; TRBD2 is a possible D gene (5 bases). The CDR3 totals 15 residues. The CDR3 bases are TGTGCCAGAAGTTTAGAGGGTGGGCTCACAGATACGCAGTATTTT. It codes for CARSLEGGLTDTQYF.

This clonotype was seen a handful of times. The CDR3 region has the DNA TGTGCCAGCAGCCCCCACGGGATGGGACAGGGTGGCCCTAACTCCTACAATGAGCAGTTCTTC. It encodes CASSPHGMGQGGPNSYNEQFF. V gene TRBV11-1 combines with J gene TRBJ2-1, with 9 bases identical to TRBD1. Looked up from germline, CDR1 is SGHAT and CDR2 is FQDESV (reference sequence). The CDR3 consists of 21 residues. Trimming took 5 bases from V and 0 from J; bases not matched to a gene: 20.

This clonotype showed up many times. The chain joins TRBV27 to TRBJ2-7, with D perhaps matching TRBD1 (5 bases). The V end was cut by 3 bases, the J end by 2 bases, with 14 bases between. The CDR3 is 15 residues long. Germline CDR1 MNHEY, CDR2 SMNVEV (reference sequence). CDR3 DNA: TGTGCCAGCAGTTTGGTACTGGGGCAGGCCTACGAGCAGTACTTC. Translation: CASSLVLGQAYEQYF.

This clonotype was detected ten times or more. The chain uses TRBV11-2 and TRBJ1-2, with D hard to call. V was cut by 0 bases and J by 4 bases, with 18 bases left in between. Germline loops: CDR1 SGHAT, CDR2 FQNNGV. The CDR3 loop spans 17 amino acids. CDR3 amino acids: CASSLDRRPGLGYGYTF. CDR3 nucleotides: TGTGCCAGCAGCTTAGATAGGCGCCCAGGTCTAGGCTATGGCTACACCTTC.

This clonotype showed up just a few times. The chain carries TRBV29-1 and TRBJ2-1, with D unresolved. V shed 2 bases and J shed 5 bases, with 13 bases lying between them. Germline V CDR1 and CDR2: SQVTM, ANQGSEA. The CDR3 sequence is 14 residues long. The CDR3 spells CSVERLARHNEQFF. For the CDR3, the DNA is TGCAGCGTTGAAAGATTAGCCAGACACAATGAGCAGTTCTTC.

This clonotype was found many times. This chain joins TRBV20-1 and TRBJ2-5; 8 bases are shared with TRBD2. In germline, CDR1 is DFQATT, CDR2 SNEGSKA (reference sequence). The CDR3 extends over 17 amino acids. V dropped 0 bases and J dropped 4; count of bases not matched to a gene: 13. The CDR3 protein is CSARDPLERGYRETQYF. The CDR3 DNA follows: TGCAGTGCTAGAGATCCCCTCGAGCGGGGGTACCGAGAGACCCAGTACTTC.

This chain uses TRBV7-6 with TRBJ2-5, with D possibly matching TRBD2 (6 bases). CDR1 SGHVS and CDR2 FNYEAQ come from the germline V gene. Trimming took off 5 bases at V and 3 bases at J, with 31 bases between the two ends. This CDR3 spans 20 amino acids. The CDR3 coding sequence is TGTGCCAGCAGCCAAAGGGTGGTGGTTGCGGTACCGGGACTCAAAGAGACCCAGTACTTC. This codes for CASSQRVVVAVPGLKETQYF.

The sample holds a few counts of this clonotype. The chain is built from TRBV12-3 or TRBV12-4 and TRBJ2-1; D may be TRBD2 (6 bases). V lost 2 bases, J lost 5 bases, and 16 bases lay in between. The CDR3 consists of 16 residues. CDR3 in DNA: TGTGCCAGCAGTTTAACCGGGGGTAGCGGCAACAATGAGCAGTTCTTC. Its protein is CASSLTGGSGNNEQFF.

This chain connects TRBV7-8 to TRBJ2-2; D gene uncertain. Germline CDR1 SGHVS, CDR2 FQNEAQ. V was pared by 1 base and J by 4 bases, with 13 bases between. The length of the CDR3 is 16 residues. The CDR3, as DNA: TGTGCCAGCAGCTTAGGTCGGACCATAACCACCGGGGAGCTGTTTTTT. Its protein product is CASSLGRTITTGELFF.

The chain has TRBV5-6 and TRBJ2-5; tentatively, D is TRBD2 (6 bases). The germline CDR1 and CDR2 sequences are SGHDT and YYEEEE. The V and J ends lost 2 bases and 3 bases respectively, with 11 bases between them. The CDR3 spans 14 residues. The CDR3 protein is CASSFLTGEETQYF. The CDR3 DNA reads TGTGCCAGCAGCTTTCTTACGGGAGAAGAGACCCAGTACTTC.

The chain couples TRBV18 to TRBJ1-3, with 9 nucleotides matching TRBD1. The CDR3 loop spans 16 amino acids. V trimming: 6 bases; J trimming: 0 bases; junction bases outside the gene matches: 6. Germline loops: CDR1 KGHSH, CDR2 LQKENI. The CDR3 loop reads CASSPTGGFSGNTIYF. The CDR3 bases are TGTGCCAGCTCCCCTACAGGGGGCTTCTCTGGAAACACCATATATTTT. The full variable domain, rest sourced from reference TRBV18 and TRBJ1-3, is NAGVMQNPRHLVRRRGQEARLRCSPMKGHSHVYWYRQLPEEGLKFMVYLQKENIIDESGMPKERFSAEFPKEGPSILRIQQVVRGDSAAYFCASSPTGGFSGNTIYFGEGSWLTVV.

This chain connects TRBV7-8 to TRBJ2-4; D is perhaps TRBD1 or TRBD2 (5 bases each). Germline CDR1 and CDR2: SGHVS and FQNEAQ. The V end lost 2 bases, the J end lost 0 bases, and 17 bases lay between the germline ends. The CDR3 covers 18 residues. The CDR3 region has the DNA TGTGCCAGCAGCTTATACCGTCGGGACGTCCTAGCCAAAAACATTCAGTACTTC. As protein: CASSLYRRDVLAKNIQYF.

CDR3 bases: TGTGCCAGCAGTGCTAGAAATATGGGGGAGCTGTTTTTT. Translating gives CASSARNMGELFF. The J gene is TRBJ2-2, the V gene TRBV2; D gene uncertain. CDR3 length: 13 amino acids. Germline CDR1 SNHLY, CDR2 FYNNEI. Between the trimmed V and J ends, which lost 4 bases and 8 bases, there was a span of 11 bases.

This chain joins TRBV20-1 and TRBJ2-3; D ambiguous. The CDR3 contains 11 residues. Trimming took 6 bases from V and 1 from J, leaving 5 bases between them. Germline values: CDR1 DFQATT, CDR2 SNEGSKA (reference sequence). The CDR3 region is CSASGTDTQYF. CDR3 nucleotide sequence: TGCAGTGCGAGCGGCACAGATACGCAGTATTTT.

The V gene is TRBV25-1, the J gene TRBJ2-5, with TRBD1 matching over 7 bases. The CDR3 contains 12 residues. The germline V gene encodes CDR1 MGHDK and CDR2 SYGVNS. CDR3 bases: TGTGTTAGGGGGCCGGTAGGTGAGACCCAGTACTTC. This gives the protein CVRGPVGETQYF.

This clonotype has only a few counts. The V and J genes are TRBV9 and TRBJ1-6, with TRBD1 matching over 8 bases. The CDR3 spans 16 residues. J lost 6 bases, V lost 3 bases, and 8 bases had no gene match. Germline V gives CDR1 SGDLS, CDR2 YYNGEE. The CDR3 reads CASSDTGGLSNSPLHF. The CDR3 DNA reads as TGTGCCAGCAGCGACACAGGGGGTTTGAGTAATTCACCCCTCCACTTT.